These 5 T cell receptor beta chains were all obtained from the same sample, sequenced in a study of cytomegalovirus exposure and HLA in healthy donors. PCR was performed using 60 Vbeta and 13 Jbeta primers. Clones were read by immunoSEQ multiplex PCR, and TCRdb kept only the in-frame ones, dropping some. This repertoire includes some 200,000 clones. The sequencing sample was made of PBMCs. These receptors were collected from a boy younger than 18 in good health and CMV-seronegative.

About this clone itself: This specimen includes other DNA sequences encoding the same CDR3. CDR3 DNA sequence: TGTGCCACCAGCAGGTATAGCAATCAGCCCCAGCATTTT. This encodes CATSRYSNQPQHF. V is TRBV15 and J is TRBJ1-5; D gene uncertain. With 3 bases removed from V and 0 bases from J, the gap between germline ends came to 3 bases. Germline values: CDR1 LNHNV, CDR2 YYDKDF (reference sequence). CDR3 length: 13 amino acids.

V and J are TRBV7-9 and TRBJ2-5; 8 nucleotides line up with TRBD1. The J call could be wrong; TRBJ2-7 is a better fit for the DNA end. Germline V gene data show CDR1 as SEHNR and CDR2 as FQNEAQ (reference sequence). The CDR3 has 14 residues. The CDR3 region is CASSFGTGVYEQYF. Written as DNA, the CDR3 is TGTGCCAGCAGCTTCGGGACAGGAGTCTACGAGCAGTACTTC.

The V and J genes are TRBV4-1 and TRBJ1-3, with TRBD1 matching 8 bases. The V and J ends lost 4 bases and 2 bases, in that order; junction bases with no gene match: 13. This CDR3 contains 18 residues. In germline, CDR1 is MGHRA, CDR2 YSYEKL. CDR3 loop: CASSPLWRQGNAGNTIYF. As DNA, the CDR3 is TGCGCCAGCAGCCCCCTATGGAGACAGGGGAACGCTGGAAACACCATATATTTT.

V and J are TRBV15 and TRBJ1-6; D is unresolved. The germline gives CDR1 LNHNV, CDR2 YYDKDF (reference sequence). This CDR3 contains 17 residues. Between the trimmed V and J ends, which lost 0 bases and 7 bases, there was a span of 16 bases. CDR3 protein: CATSRDHILETNSPLHF. The CDR3 coding sequence is TGTGCCACCAGCAGAGATCACATTCTCGAAACGAATTCACCCCTCCACTTT.

The V and J genes are TRBV9 and TRBJ1-6; D possibly corresponds to TRBD1 (5 bases). Trimming shortened V by 2 bases and J by 3 bases, and 15 bases separated the two germline ends. This CDR3 spans 17 amino acids. Germline V CDR1 and CDR2: SGDLS, YYNGEE. CDR3 in amino acids: CASSVSGHPDYNSPLHF. In DNA, the CDR3 is TGTGCCAGCAGCGTGTCCGGACATCCCGACTATAATTCACCCCTCCACTTT. Full variable domain (outside the CDR3, taken from reference TRBV9 and TRBJ1-6): DSGVTQTPKHLITATGQRVTLRCSPRSGDLSVYWYQQSLDQGLQFLIQYYNGEERAKGNILERFSAQQFPDLHSELNLSSLELGDSALYFCASSVSGHPDYNSPLHFGNGTRLTVT.